Reported below is one T cell receptor (beta chain). As yet, its antigen is unknown. The sample comes from a study of human T cells and chemical hapten exposure. Whole-study findings and limits: Versus controls, expanded TCRs had significantly more large CDR3 similarity clusters.

V lost 3 bases and J lost 5, with 16 bases in between. Germline V gives CDR1 SGHTA, CDR2 FQGNSA. This CDR3 contains 15 residues. Time point indicated: patch test 3, about 24 weeks after DPC sensitization. The treatment was: therapeutic diphenylcyclopropenone sensitization with weekly scalp DPC. The total RNA was obtained from whole blood that was not fractionated. Blood was drawn before each patch test was applied. In the authors' workflow: Samples ranged from roughly 20,000 to 700,000 TCRs, with a median of approximately 91,000. Via MiXCR, TCRdb re-called the RACE reads, giving one row per CDR3 protein. For this entry, the V and J calls and clone size follow TCRdb and not the study's own pipeline. The sample lists fewer than 40,000 distinct CDR3 sequences, 10% to 15% occurring once.

This chain uses TRBV7-2 with TRBJ2-5; D gene unclear. Sequencing used whole blood, obtained in connection with sensitization to the hapten diphenylcyclopropenone (DPC). This receptor was taken from a woman between 40 and 50 years old with alopecia areata. Some clones in this sample may be carry-over from other donors' samples. The chain's CDR3 is CASSLLLPLEETQYF. In nucleotides, the CDR3 is TGTGCCAGCAGCTTGTTACTACCCCTAGAGGAGACCCAGTACTTC.